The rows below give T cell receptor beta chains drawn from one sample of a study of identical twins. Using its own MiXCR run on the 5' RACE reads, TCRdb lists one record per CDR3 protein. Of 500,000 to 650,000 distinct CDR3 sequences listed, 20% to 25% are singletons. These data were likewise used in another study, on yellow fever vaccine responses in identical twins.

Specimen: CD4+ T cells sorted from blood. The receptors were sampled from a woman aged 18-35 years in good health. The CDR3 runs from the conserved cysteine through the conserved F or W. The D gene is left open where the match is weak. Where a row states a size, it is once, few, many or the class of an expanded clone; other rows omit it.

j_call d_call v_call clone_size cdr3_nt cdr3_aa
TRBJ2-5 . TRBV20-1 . TGCAGTGCCAGGGGGGGGAACCAAGATACCCAGTACTTC CSARGGNQDTQYF
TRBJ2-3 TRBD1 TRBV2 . TGTGCCAGCAGCCAACAGGGGACAACAGATACGCAGTATTTT CASSQQGTTDTQYF
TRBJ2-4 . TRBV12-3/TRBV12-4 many TGTGCCAGCAGCTTAGGCCTAGCCAAAAACATTCAGTACTTC CASSLGLAKNIQYF
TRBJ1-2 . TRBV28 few TGTGCCAGCAGTCCGGAAGGGCAGGGGAGAAGTTGGACCTTC CASSPEGQGRSWTF
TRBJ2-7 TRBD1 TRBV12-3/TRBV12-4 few TGTGCCAGCAGCTACAGGACAGGGGTAAACGAGCAGTACTTC CASSYRTGVNEQYF
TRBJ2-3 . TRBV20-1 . TGCAGTGCACGGACCGACCCTAACACAGATACGCAGTATTTT CSARTDPNTDTQYF
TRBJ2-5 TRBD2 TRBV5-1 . TGCGCCAGCAGCCAGGGACTAGCGGGAGCGGGGGGCCAAGAGACCCAGTACTTC CASSQGLAGAGGQETQYF
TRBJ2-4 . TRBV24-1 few TGTGCCACCAGTGATAGTACGTTGATTCAGTACTTC CATSDSTLIQYF
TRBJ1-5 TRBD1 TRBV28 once TGTGCCAGCAGTTCCCTCGACAGGGACAATCAGCCCCAGCATTTT CASSSLDRDNQPQHF
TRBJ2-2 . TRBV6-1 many TGTGCCAGCAGCCTGGCGGGGCCCGGGGAGCTGTTTTTT CASSLAGPGELFF
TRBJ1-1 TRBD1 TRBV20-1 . TGCAGTGCACCAGGACAGGGGAAGAACACTGAAGCTTTCTTT CSAPGQGKNTEAFF
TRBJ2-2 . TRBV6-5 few TGTGCCAGCAGCTACATTAGATCGAACACCGGGGAGCTGTTTTTT CASSYIRSNTGELFF
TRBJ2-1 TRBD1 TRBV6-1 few TGTGCCAGCAGTGTGATACAGGGGGAGAATGAGCAGTTCTTC CASSVIQGENEQFF
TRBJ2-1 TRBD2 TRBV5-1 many TGCGCCAGCAGCGTGGAACACGGGGGGGCCCATGAGCAGTTCTTC CASSVEHGGAHEQFF
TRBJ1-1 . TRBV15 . TGTGCCACCAGCAGAGATTGGGGAACTGAAGCTTTCTTT CATSRDWGTEAFF
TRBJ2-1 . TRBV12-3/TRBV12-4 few TGTGCCAGCAACCTCGGCTTGCGGGAAGGGAATGAGCAGTTCTTC CASNLGLREGNEQFF
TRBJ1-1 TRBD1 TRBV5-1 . TGCGCCAGCAGCTTGATGGGACAGAAGAACACTGAAGCTTTCTTT CASSLMGQKNTEAFF
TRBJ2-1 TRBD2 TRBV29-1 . TGCAGCGTTGAAGCGGTTAGCGGGAGTTCTGAGCAGTTCTTC CSVEAVSGSSEQFF
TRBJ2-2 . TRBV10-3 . TGTGCCATCAGTGCGGAACATTCGAACACCGGGGAGCTGTTTTTT CAISAEHSNTGELFF
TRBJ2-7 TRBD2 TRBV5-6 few TGTGCCAGCAGCTTACTAGCGGGAGGGGTATGGGAGCAGTACTTC CASSLLAGGVWEQYF
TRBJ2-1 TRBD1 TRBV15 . TGTGCCACCAGCAGAGTCCACGGACAGGGGGGCTACAATGAGCAGTTCTTC CATSRVHGQGGYNEQFF
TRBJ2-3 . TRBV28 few TGTGCCAGCAACCCGGGGACTAGCACAGATACGCAGTATTTT CASNPGTSTDTQYF
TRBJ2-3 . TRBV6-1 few TGTGCCAGCAGTGGCCGAGATCCCGGACCAGGCACAGATACGCAGTATTTT CASSGRDPGPGTDTQYF
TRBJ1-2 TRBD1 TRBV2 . TGTGCCAGCAGTGAAACGGGACAGGGTTTTGGCTACACCTTC CASSETGQGFGYTF
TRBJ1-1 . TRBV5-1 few TGCGCCAGCAGCTTGGCCGGTGGGTGGCCGAACACTGAAGCTTTCTTT CASSLAGGWPNTEAFF
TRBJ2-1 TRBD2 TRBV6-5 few TGTGCCAGCAGTTCTATTCCTAGCGGGAGCGGTAATGAGCAGTTCTTC CASSSIPSGSGNEQFF
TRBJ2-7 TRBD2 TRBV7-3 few TGTGCCAGTACTCCGGGACTAGGGACCTACGAGCAGTACTTC CASTPGLGTYEQYF
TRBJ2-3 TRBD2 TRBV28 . TGTGCCAGCAGTTCCCGCTTACTAGCGGGGAACACAGATACGCAGTATTTT CASSSRLLAGNTDTQYF
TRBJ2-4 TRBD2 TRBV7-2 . TGTGCCAGCAGCTTAGCGCCTAGCGGGAGAGGTGACATTCAGTACTTC CASSLAPSGRGDIQYF
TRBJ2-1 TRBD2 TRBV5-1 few TGCGCCAGCAGCTTTAGGGGTTACGCGGGAGCGGGTGAGCAGTTCTTC CASSFRGYAGAGEQFF
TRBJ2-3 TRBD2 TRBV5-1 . TGCGCCAGCGCCGTAGCGGGAGATTCCACAGATACGCAGTATTTT CASAVAGDSTDTQYF
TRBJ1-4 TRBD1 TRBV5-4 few TGTGCCAGCAGCTTGTGGCAGGGGGCGGAAAAACTGTTTTTT CASSLWQGAEKLFF
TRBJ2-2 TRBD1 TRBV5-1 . TGCGCCAGTTGGACAGGGAACACCGGGGAGCTGTTTTTT CASWTGNTGELFF
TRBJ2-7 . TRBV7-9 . TGTGCCAGCAGCTTACCCGGGGTCAGCTCCTACGAGCAGTACTTC CASSLPGVSSYEQYF
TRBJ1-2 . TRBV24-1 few TGTGCCACCAGTTCGGACACACGAACCTATGGCTACACCTTC CATSSDTRTYGYTF
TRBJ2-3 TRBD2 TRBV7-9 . TGTGCCAGCAGCTTAGATGCGGGAGCGCGCACAGATACGCAGTATTTT CASSLDAGARTDTQYF
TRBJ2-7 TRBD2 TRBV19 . TGTGCCAGTAAGACAAGTGGGACTAGCGGGATCTACGAGCAGTACTTC CASKTSGTSGIYEQYF
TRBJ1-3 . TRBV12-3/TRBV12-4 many TGTGCCAGCAGTTTGGGTACCTCTGGAAACACCATATATTTT CASSLGTSGNTIYF
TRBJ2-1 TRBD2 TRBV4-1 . TGCGCCAGCAGCCCGGGGGGTGTGGGGCATGAGCAGTTCTTC CASSPGGVGHEQFF
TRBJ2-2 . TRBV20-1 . TGCAGTGCTAGAGATGGACCCGGGGAGCTGTTTTTT CSARDGPGELFF
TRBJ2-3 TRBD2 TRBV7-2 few TGTGCCAGCAGCTTAGGGTTAGCGGGAATAGATACGCAGTATTTT CASSLGLAGIDTQYF
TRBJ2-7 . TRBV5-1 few TGCGCCAGCAGTGCCCAGTCCTACGAGCAGTACTTC CASSAQSYEQYF
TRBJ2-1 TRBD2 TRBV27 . TGTGCCAGTGCCGGGACTAGCGGTCATGAGCAGTTCTTC CASAGTSGHEQFF
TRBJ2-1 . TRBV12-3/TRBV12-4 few TGTGCCAGCAGTTTACCCCGGGGGGACGACAGGGTTCAGTTCTTC CASSLPRGDDRVQFF
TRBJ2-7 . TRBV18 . TGTGCCAGCTCACCCATGACAGCCTCCTACGAGCAGTACTTC CASSPMTASYEQYF
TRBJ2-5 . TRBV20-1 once TGCAGTGCTAGAGACGACTCCCGAGGGGAGACCCAGTACTTC CSARDDSRGETQYF
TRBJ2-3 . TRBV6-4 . TGTGCCAGCCTCCAGCATGGAAGGGCTTTAGGGTACACAGATACGCAGTATTTT CASLQHGRALGYTDTQYF
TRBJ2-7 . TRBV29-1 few TGCAGCACACGACAGGACACCTACGAGCAGTACTTC CSTRQDTYEQYF
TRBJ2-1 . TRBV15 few TGTGCCACCAGCATAGACGGGGCCCCCTACAATGAGCAGTTCTTC CATSIDGAPYNEQFF
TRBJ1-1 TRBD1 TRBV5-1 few TGCGCCAGCAGCTTGGATGGAGGGGGCCGGGGAGGCACTGAAGCTTTCTTT CASSLDGGGRGGTEAFF
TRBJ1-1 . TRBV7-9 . TGTGCCAGCAGCTTAGGGGGGCAAATCACCACTGAAGCTTTCTTT CASSLGGQITTEAFF
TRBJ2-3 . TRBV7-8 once TGTGCCAGCAGCTCCCGCCAACCCGGGGATACGCAGTATTTT CASSSRQPGDTQYF
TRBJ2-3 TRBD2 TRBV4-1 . TGCGCCAGCAGCCAAGATGGAGGCCTAGCGGGGGTATCGGATACGCAGTATTTT CASSQDGGLAGVSDTQYF
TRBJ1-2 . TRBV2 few TGTGCCAGCTCCCCTTCTGGAGGGGCGGTTGTTAATGGCTACACCTTC CASSPSGGAVVNGYTF
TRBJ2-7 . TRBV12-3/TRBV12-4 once TGTGCCGGCAGTTTGCAGGGGGGATCCTACGAGCAGTACTTC CAGSLQGGSYEQYF
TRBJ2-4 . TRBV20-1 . TGCAGTGCTAGAGTCGACCTAGCCAAAAACATTCAGTACTTC CSARVDLAKNIQYF
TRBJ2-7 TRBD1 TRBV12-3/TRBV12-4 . TGTGCCAGCAGTTTTGGGACAGGGGGCGGGGAGCAGTACTTC CASSFGTGGGEQYF
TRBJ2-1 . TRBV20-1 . TGCAGTGCTAGGGGCGTGGGCTCAGAGGGCAATGAGCAGTTCTTC CSARGVGSEGNEQFF
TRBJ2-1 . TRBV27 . TGTGCCAGCAGTTTGGGACCGCGGGATGAGCAGTTCTTC CASSLGPRDEQFF
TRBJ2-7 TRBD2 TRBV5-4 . TGTGCCAGCAGCTCCGCGGGAGTGGTATCCTACGAGCAGTACTTC CASSSAGVVSYEQYF